Sequencing of this T cell receptor (beta chain) was carried out in a study of CD8 T cells in Susac syndrome. Matching for age and sex applied to the controls, who were healthy donors. V was trimmed by 5 bases and J by 4 bases, leaving 26 bases between them. The CDR3 runs 19 residues. Random-hexamer reverse transcription was applied to roughly 0.5 to 1 ug RNA. Amplification of TCR beta CDR3 across 54 Vbeta and 13 Jbeta was performed with immunoSEQ multiplex PCR. TCRdb re-called the immunoSEQ multiplex PCR reads with MiXCR, one entry per CDR3 protein. Of roughly 120,000 distinct CDR3 sequences listed, 94% were seen once; the top ten hold about 0.098%.

Sequencing was done on a sample of CD4+ T cells from PBMCs. The V gene is TRBV12-3 or TRBV12-4, the J gene TRBJ1-4; D possibly corresponds to TRBD1 (6 bases). This TCR derives from a human donor in good health. The CDR3, as DNA: TGTGCCAGCAGTCCTCCGACAGGTCAAGGGCCTGGTGGTAATGAAAAACTGTTTTTT. Translating gives CASSPPTGQGPGGNEKLFF.